The 25 T cell receptor beta chains presented below share a single source sample, sequenced in a study of blood T cell repertoires in COVID-19. Libraries were prepared by immunoSEQ multiplex PCR; TCRdb keeps only in-frame clonotypes and omits some of them. This table holds 150,000 to 200,000 clones, just over 85% found once. The specimen sequenced was peripheral blood. The receptors originated from a man in his fifties or sixties with acute or convalescent COVID-19.

The CDR3 nucleotides read TGTGCCTGGAGTGTGTCAGACAGGTGGCCACCCCTCCACTTT. Translating it yields CAWSVSDRWPPLHF. The chain is built from TRBV30 and TRBJ1-6; a weak D match, TRBD1 (6 bases). This CDR3 region has 14 residues. With 0 bases removed from V and 11 bases from J, the gap between germline ends came to 14 bases. Germline V gene sequence: CDR1 GTSNPN, CDR2 SVGIG (reference sequence).

This clone was picked up one time. The chain recombines TRBV2 with TRBJ2-1; 14 nucleotides align to TRBD2. J gave up 9 bases and V 4 bases, and 14 bases lay outside the gene matches. Germline V gene lookup returns CDR1 SNHLY and CDR2 FYNNEI. The CDR3 contains 18 residues. CDR3 bases: TGTGCCAGCAGTGGACAAGAAGGCCTCGGGACTAGCGGGAGTGAGCAGTTCTTC. It yields the protein CASSGQEGLGTSGSEQFF.

The rearrangement uses TRBV15 and TRBJ1-2; the match to TRBD1 covers 9 bases. With V trimmed by 0 bases and J by 5 bases, 7 bases remained unmatched. Germline V gene data show CDR1 as LNHNV and CDR2 as YYDKDF (reference sequence). CDR3 size: 16 residues. The CDR3 DNA is TGTGCCACCAGCAGAGATAAGGTCGGACAGGGGTATGGCTACACCTTC. Amino acid sequence: CATSRDKVGQGYGYTF.

Only a few counts were recorded for this clone. This chain uses TRBV5-1 with TRBJ2-7, with TRBD2 identical over 8 bases. The CDR3 has 13 residues. J was trimmed by 7 bases and V by 0 bases; bases with no gene match: 3. CDR1 and CDR2 (germline): SGHRS, YFSETQ. The CDR3 region has the DNA TGCGCCAGCAGCTTGGACCGGGGGGGAGAGCAGTACTTC. This sequence encodes CASSLDRGGEQYF.

This chain joins TRBV7-3 and TRBJ2-2, with 12 bases fitting TRBD1. The CDR3 consists of 18 residues. Per germline, CDR1 SGHTA and CDR2 FQGTGA. Trimming removed 0 bases from V and 0 bases from J; junction bases left unmatched: 2. Here the CDR3 reads CASSLTGQGAANTGELFF. CDR3 in DNA: TGTGCCAGCAGCTTAACGGGACAGGGGGCCGCGAACACCGGGGAGCTGTTTTTT.

Here the CDR3 DNA reads TGTGCCAGCAGGCCAGGAGACAGGGGGGCGAGCACAGATACGCAGTATTTT. Protein: CASRPGDRGASTDTQYF. The chain links TRBV28 to TRBJ2-3, with TRBD1 matching over 9 bases. This CDR3 is 17 amino acids long. Germline loops: CDR1 MDHEN, CDR2 SYDVKM. J gave up 0 bases and V 6 bases, and 10 bases lay outside the gene matches. Full variable domain (missing parts from reference TRBV28 and TRBJ2-3): DVKVTQSSRYLVKRTGEKVFLECVQDMDHENMFWYRQDPGLGLRLIYFSYDVKMKEKGDIPEGYSVSREKKERFSLILESASTNQTSMYLCASRPGDRGASTDTQYFGPGTRLTVL.

The chain uses TRBV6-5 and TRBJ2-5; maybe TRBD2 (6 bases). The CDR3 has 15 amino acids. Looked up from germline, CDR1 is MNHEY and CDR2 is SVGAGI. The ends were cut back, 5 bases at V and 3 bases at J, with 16 bases in the middle. This CDR3 reads CASSRTAGREETQYF. DNA for the CDR3: TGTGCCAGCAGTCGCACAGCGGGCAGAGAAGAGACCCAGTACTTC.

The chain combines TRBV27 with TRBJ2-5; D gene uncertain. This CDR3 contains 14 residues. CDR1 and CDR2 from the germline V gene are MNHEY and SMNVEV (reference sequence). Trimming stripped 3 bases from V and 2 bases from J, with 10 bases between. CDR3 region: CASSFHGPQETQYF. In DNA form, the CDR3 reads TGTGCCAGCAGTTTCCATGGGCCTCAAGAGACCCAGTACTTC.

The CDR3 nucleotides are TGCGCCAGCAGCTTTCTGACAACCAACAATGAGCAGTTCTTC. Protein product: CASSFLTTNNEQFF. V gene TRBV5-1 combines with J gene TRBJ2-1; D is uncertain. Germline-derived CDR1 and CDR2 are SGHRS and YFSETQ. Deletions cut 2 bases from V and 5 bases from J, with 11 bases between. The CDR3 spans 14 residues.

The V gene is TRBV19, the J gene TRBJ2-3, with D maybe TRBD2 (7 bases). V was clipped by 7 bases and J by 6 bases, with 17 bases between them. Germline CDR1 reads LNHDA; CDR2 reads SQIVND (reference sequence). The CDR3 contains 14 residues. This chain's CDR3 is CASKEGGVRDTQYF. The CDR3 DNA reads as TGTGCCAGTAAAGAGGGGGGGGTAAGGGATACGCAGTATTTT.

The chain recombines TRBV5-8 with TRBJ1-5; D uncertain. The CDR3 extends over 12 amino acids. The germline CDR1 and CDR2 sequences are SGHTS and YDEGEE. Trimming removed 2 bases at V and 4 bases at J, with 4 bases between. DNA for the CDR3: TGTGCCAGCAGCTTTCTTAATCAGCCCCAGCATTTT. Translating it yields CASSFLNQPQHF.

This chain connects TRBV28 to TRBJ2-7; TRBD1 might be the D (5 bases). The CDR3 totals 12 residues. From germline, CDR1 is MDHEN and CDR2 SYDVKM. Trimming cost V 5 bases and J 4 bases, with 9 bases left between them. The CDR3 spells CASSIKGYEQYF. CDR3 coding DNA: TGTGCCAGCAGTATTAAGGGGTACGAGCAGTACTTC.

The genes are TRBV19 and TRBJ1-6, with D possibly being TRBD1 (5 bases). Germline CDR1 LNHDA, CDR2 SQIVND (reference sequence). The CDR3 covers 15 residues. V lost 8 bases and J 4 bases, leaving 15 bases between the germline ends. The CDR3 sequence is CASGEDSSYNSPLHF. The CDR3 nucleotides are TGTGCCAGTGGGGAAGACAGTAGTTATAATTCACCCCTCCACTTT.

This chain links TRBV28 with TRBJ1-2; a possible D gene is TRBD1 (6 bases). CDR3 size: 12 residues. Germline V gives CDR1 MDHEN, CDR2 SYDVKM. The germline V and J ends were trimmed by 2 bases and 10 bases, with 11 bases remaining between them. In DNA, the CDR3 is TGTGCCAGCAGTTTAGGGGGCATGGACTACACCTTC. Translated: CASSLGGMDYTF.

V usage is TRBV7-2 and J usage is TRBJ1-5, with 7 positions matching TRBD1. The CDR3 loop spans 18 amino acids. With V trimmed by 3 bases and J by 1 base, 12 bases remained unmatched. The germline V gene encodes CDR1 SGHTA and CDR2 FQGNSA. CDR3 sequence (DNA): TGTGCCAGCAGCTTGTTCCCCGGAACAGGGGCCAGCAATCAGCCCCAGCATTTT. Protein product: CASSLFPGTGASNQPQHF. The full variable domain, rest sourced from reference TRBV7-2 and TRBJ1-5, is GAGVSQSPSNKVTEKGKDVELRCDPISGHTALYWYRQSLGQGLEFLIYFQGNSAPDKSGLPSDRFSAERTGGSVSTLTIQRTQQEDSAVYLCASSLFPGTGASNQPQHFGDGTRLSIL.

This chain links TRBV7-2 with TRBJ1-6, with 8 bases matching TRBD1. This CDR3 is 15 amino acids long. V dropped 3 bases and J dropped 5; count of bases not matched to a gene: 3. Germline V lookup: CDR1 SGHTA, CDR2 FQGNSA. CDR3 in amino acids: CASSFRQGNNSPLHF. In DNA, the CDR3 is TGTGCCAGCAGCTTCCGACAGGGGAATAATTCACCCCTCCACTTT. Full variable domain (missing parts from reference TRBV7-2 and TRBJ1-6): GAGVSQSPSNKVTEKGKDVELRCDPISGHTALYWYRQSLGQGLEFLIYFQGNSAPDKSGLPSDRFSAERTGGSVSTLTIQRTQQEDSAVYLCASSFRQGNNSPLHFGNGTRLTVT.

The chain couples TRBV4-2 to TRBJ2-6; D is unresolved. The CDR3 totals 16 residues. Between the trimmed V and J ends, which lost 4 bases and 0 bases, there was a span of 10 bases. Germline loops: CDR1 LGHNA, CDR2 YNFKEQ. The CDR3 is CASSLSYRSGANVLTF. The CDR3 DNA sequence: TGTGCCAGCAGCCTCTCCTACCGCTCTGGGGCCAACGTCCTGACTTTC.

The chain is built from TRBV5-5 and TRBJ1-5; TRBD1 matches at 8 bases. Per the germline V gene, CDR1 is SGHKS and CDR2 is YYEKEE (reference sequence). V lost 4 bases, J lost 5 bases, and 8 bases stayed unmatched. CDR3 size: 15 residues. The CDR3 protein is CASSRTGTGDQPQHF. The CDR3 DNA reads as TGTGCCAGCAGCAGGACAGGGACTGGGGATCAGCCCCAGCATTTT.

The chain has TRBV5-1 and TRBJ1-1, with 9 nucleotides matching TRBD1. Germline V gene lookup returns CDR1 SGHRS and CDR2 YFSETQ. This CDR3 contains 14 residues. The V and J ends lost 4 bases and 4 bases, in that order; junction bases with no gene match: 5. CDR3 region: CASSPGQGGTEAFF. The CDR3 DNA reads as TGCGCCAGCAGCCCGGGACAGGGAGGCACTGAAGCTTTCTTT.

This clone is a singleton in its sample. The chain links TRBV29-1 to TRBJ1-5, with a weak D call TRBD1 (6 bases). This CDR3 has 16 amino acids. The germline V gene encodes CDR1 SQVTM and CDR2 ANQGSEA. V was pared by 0 bases and J by 0 bases, with 12 bases between. The CDR3 protein is CSVEEGGVGSNQPQHF. CDR3 nucleotides: TGCAGCGTTGAAGAAGGGGGGGTAGGTAGCAATCAGCCCCAGCATTTT.

The chain uses TRBV5-8 and TRBJ2-1; D not resolved. Trimming stripped 0 bases from V and 6 bases from J, with 13 bases between. Germline CDR1 and CDR2: SGHTS and YDEGEE. This CDR3 is built from 15 residues. The DNA of the CDR3 is TGTGCCAGCAGCTTGGTAGCCTATGTATCCAATGAGCAGTTCTTC. It codes for CASSLVAYVSNEQFF.

V and J are TRBV28 and TRBJ2-1; maybe TRBD2 (5 bases). Trimming pared 4 bases from V and 2 bases from J, leaving 9 bases between. CDR1 and CDR2 from the germline V gene are MDHEN and SYDVKM. This CDR3 is built from 14 residues. For the CDR3, the DNA is TGTGCCAGCAGTTGGGAGCTACCCTACAATGAGCAGTTCTTC. This codes for CASSWELPYNEQFF.

The chain has TRBV10-3 and TRBJ1-2; 7 bases are shared with TRBD1. This CDR3 region has 15 residues. Trimming took 2 bases from V and 7 from J; bases not matched to a gene: 10. From germline, CDR1 is ENHRY and CDR2 SYGVKD. In DNA form, the CDR3 reads TGTGCCATCAGTGAGGGAGGGGGCGCAGGTCGTGGCTACACCTTC. Translating gives CAISEGGGAGRGYTF.

V usage is TRBV14 and J usage is TRBJ2-3, with 8 bases fitting TRBD2. Germline V gives CDR1 SGHDN, CDR2 FVKESK. CDR3 size: 13 residues. V shed 4 bases, J shed 6 bases, and the junction held 3 bases outside the gene matches. CDR3 region: CASSRGLVDTQYF. CDR3 nucleotide sequence: TGTGCCAGCAGCCGGGGACTAGTGGATACGCAGTATTTT.

This clone was observed once. The chain employs TRBV5-1 and TRBJ2-5, with 11 bases matching TRBD2. CDR3 length equals 15 residues. The V and J ends lost 3 bases and 4 bases, in that order; junction bases with no gene match: 5. Per germline, CDR1 SGHRS and CDR2 YFSETQ. This CDR3 is CASSSTSGRGETQYF. For the CDR3, the DNA is TGCGCCAGCAGCTCAACTAGCGGGAGAGGAGAGACCCAGTACTTC.